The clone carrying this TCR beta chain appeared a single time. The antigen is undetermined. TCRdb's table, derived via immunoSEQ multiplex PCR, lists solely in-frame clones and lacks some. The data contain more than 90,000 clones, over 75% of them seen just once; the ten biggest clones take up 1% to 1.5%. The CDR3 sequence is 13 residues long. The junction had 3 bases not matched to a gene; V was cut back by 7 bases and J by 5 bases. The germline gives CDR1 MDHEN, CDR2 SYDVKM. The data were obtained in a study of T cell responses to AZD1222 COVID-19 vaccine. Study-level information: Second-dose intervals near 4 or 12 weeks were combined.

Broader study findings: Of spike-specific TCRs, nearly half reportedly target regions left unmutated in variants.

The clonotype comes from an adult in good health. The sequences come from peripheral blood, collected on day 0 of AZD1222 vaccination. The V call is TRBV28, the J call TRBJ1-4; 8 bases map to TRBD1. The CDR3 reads CASTGQGNEKLFF. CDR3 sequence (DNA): TGTGCCAGCACCGGACAGGGAAATGAAAAACTGTTTTTT.